What follows is one T cell receptor beta chain and its context. This clonotype is identified as medium-sized (0.01 to 0.1%). Per-base quality was not reported, and no clone a single base away is much larger than it. Sequencing used an Illumina NovaSeq 6000. TCR cDNA was synthesized by 5'RACE template switching, which introduced a universal primer site and unique molecular identifiers. Priming for cDNA synthesis came from both the TCR alpha and TCR beta constant segments. Library amplification used two PCR steps, and the second PCR step added sample barcodes and sequencing adapters. Sequencing of libraries was performed on Illumina HiSeq 2500 (2x100 bp) or NovaSeq (2x150 bp). In the paper's pipeline: MIGEC was used to demultiplex reads and collapse the reads into UMI consensus sequences, and MiXCR was used for V(D)J alignment. Using edgeR on replicate PBMC samples, clonotypes were called vaccine-responding if FDR was below 0.01 and the log2 fold change was above 5 up to day 15. Each bulk clonotype received a CD4 or CD8 identity based on whether the sequenced CD4 or CD8 repertoire contained that clonotype at higher abundance. To estimate the distribution of each clone across memory phenotypes, clonotype frequencies in memory subsets were weighted by FACS-sorted cell numbers. TCRdb's own reprocessing of the public reads used fastp at Q25 and MiXCR and kept productive beta chains. Identical CDR3 proteins give one entry, which carries the most common genes and DNA. The V and J calls shown here were made by TCRdb, not taken from the authors' results. The table for this sample lists 15,000 or so distinct CDR3 sequences; 7.3% of them were counted only once. The ten largest clones capture about 1.6% of the sample.

The entry originates in a study of T cells after yellow fever vaccination (dated by TCRdb to the late 2010s). Regarding the complete study: Using CD3, CD45RA, CCR7 and CD95 staining, memory subsets (EM, EMRA, CM and Tscm) were sorted on a BD FACS Aria III. The SMART-Seq v4 Ultra Low Input RNA kit was used to prepare libraries from fractions with low cell numbers. Bulk TCR alpha and beta repertoires were sequenced longitudinally to track T-cell clones before and after primary and booster YFV17D yellow fever vaccination. The cohort comprised two healthy male donors, one aged 18 to 30 and one aged 30 to 39 years. Blood samples were taken at several timepoints before and after primary and secondary immunization, and bulk PBMC replicates and cell subsets were isolated. Sorting of memory subsets took place on days 0, 15 and 45 and at 18 months after primary vaccination, as well as on days 0, 15 and 45 after the 30-year booster.

Broader findings and caveats from the paper: Because only a couple of donors were included in the study, the extent to which the findings can be generalized is limited. Because abundant contaminating clonotypes from the bulk population could be contained in FACS-sorted repertoires, computational filtering was required. The secondary T-cell response was weaker than the primary response but faster, peaking on day 5 instead of day 15. A small share of clonotypes occurred in both CD4 and CD8 compartments, likely arising from convergent recombination. After the booster, most clones that had expanded after primary vaccination were detected again (around 97% of CD4 and roughly nine tenths of CD8), suggesting broad maintenance of memory. On day 0, almost all vaccine-responding clonotypes were below detection in the sorted memory subsets.

Interpreted using the paper, the treatment or condition label stands for: live attenuated yellow fever vaccine strain. A standard Ficoll-Paque protocol was used to isolate PBMCs from peripheral blood. RNA from sorted memory subsets was extracted with the RNeasy Micro Kit. The CDR3 numbers 11 residues from cysteine through phenylalanine. CDR3 DNA only is kept here, 33 bases in frame from base 1. V is reduced by 5 bases and J by 5 bases, leaving a spacing of 6 bases between them. For CDR1 and CDR2, the germline V gene (reference sequence) lists SEHNR and FQNEAQ. The sequenced sample was PBMCs, either bulk or a sorted T-cell subset (CD4+, CD8+, memory, or dextramer-sorted; not recorded which), obtained on the day of the yellow fever booster vaccination. The origin of this receptor is a man aged 18 to 29 who received the YFV17D yellow fever vaccine. The sequence links TRBV7-9 to TRBJ1-1; the D gene is unclear. This receptor has the CDR3 CASSRATEAFF. The DNA sequence is TGTGCCAGCAGCCGAGCAACTGAAGCTTTCTTT.